This T cell receptor (beta chain) emerged from a study of radiation and T cells in renal cell carcinoma. As to time point: blood 4 weeks post-SBRT, at nephrectomy. Sample treatment: 15 Gy SBRT to primary tumor, nephrectomy 4 weeks later. Serial blood draws occurred at baseline and 2 and 4 weeks post-SBRT. The tumor was a clear cell renal cell carcinoma. Germline V lookup: CDR1 MNHNS, CDR2 SASEGT. Trimming took 0 bases from V and 2 from J, leaving 11 bases between them. The CDR3 loop spans 15 amino acids. Overall study results and limits: Baseline intratumoral clonotype presence is unknown without pretreatment biopsies. In blood, top tumor clones expanded by 2 weeks, shrinking by 4.

This clone occurred once. Its specificity is not known. This table comes from immunoSEQ multiplex PCR, and its TCRdb copy is limited to in-frame clones, with some not included. The data hold about 170,000 clones, with less than 90% observed a single time. The clonotype comes from a woman aged 45-59 years with renal cell carcinoma. The specimen was blood, collected from a patient whose treatment included radiotherapy and nephrectomy. This sequence joins TRBV6-1 and TRBJ2-7; possibly TRBD1 for D (5 bases). The CDR3 here is CASSEASQVPYEQYF. For the CDR3, the DNA is TGTGCCAGCAGTGAAGCGTCACAGGTGCCCTACGAGCAGTACTTC.